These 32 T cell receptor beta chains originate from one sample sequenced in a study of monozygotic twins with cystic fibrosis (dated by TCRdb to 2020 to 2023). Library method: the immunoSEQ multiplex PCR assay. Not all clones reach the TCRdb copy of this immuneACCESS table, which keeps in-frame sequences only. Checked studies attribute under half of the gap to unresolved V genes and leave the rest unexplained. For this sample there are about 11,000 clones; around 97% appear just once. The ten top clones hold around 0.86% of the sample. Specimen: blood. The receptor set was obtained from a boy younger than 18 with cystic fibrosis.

In DNA, the CDR3 is TGCGCCAGCACCATGTGGGGTAAAGGCGAAAAACTGTTTTTT. This gives the protein CASTMWGKGEKLFF. This chain uses TRBV5-1 with TRBJ1-4; D not certain. This CDR3 spans 14 amino acids. Trimming cost V 6 bases and J 8 bases, with 17 bases left between them. Germline CDR1 and CDR2: SGHRS and YFSETQ.

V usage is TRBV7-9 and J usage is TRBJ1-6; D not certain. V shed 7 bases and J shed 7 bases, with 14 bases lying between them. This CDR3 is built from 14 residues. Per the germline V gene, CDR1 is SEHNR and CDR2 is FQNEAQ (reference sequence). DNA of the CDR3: TGTGCCAGCAACAGTGTAGAAAGGAATTCACCCCTCCACTTT. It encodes CASNSVERNSPLHF. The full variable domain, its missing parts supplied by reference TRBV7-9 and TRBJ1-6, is DTGVSQNPRHKITKRGQNVTFRCDPISEHNRLYWYRQTLGQGPEFLTYFQNEAQLEKSRLLSDRFSAERPKGSFSTLEIQRTEQGDSAMYLCASNSVERNSPLHFGNGTRLTVT.

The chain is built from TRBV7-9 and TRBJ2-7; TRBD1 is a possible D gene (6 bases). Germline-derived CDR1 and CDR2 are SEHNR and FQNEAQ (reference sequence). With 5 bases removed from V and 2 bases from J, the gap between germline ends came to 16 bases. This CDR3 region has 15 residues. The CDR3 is CASSPVTGGTYEQYF. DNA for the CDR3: TGTGCCAGCAGCCCCGTGACAGGAGGAACCTACGAGCAGTACTTC.

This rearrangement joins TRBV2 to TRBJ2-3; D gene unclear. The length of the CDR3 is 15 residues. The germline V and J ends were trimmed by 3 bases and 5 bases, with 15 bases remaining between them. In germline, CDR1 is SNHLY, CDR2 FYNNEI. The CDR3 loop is CASSEGPPGLDTQYF. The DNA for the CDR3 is TGTGCCAGCAGTGAGGGCCCTCCCGGCCTAGATACGCAGTATTTT.

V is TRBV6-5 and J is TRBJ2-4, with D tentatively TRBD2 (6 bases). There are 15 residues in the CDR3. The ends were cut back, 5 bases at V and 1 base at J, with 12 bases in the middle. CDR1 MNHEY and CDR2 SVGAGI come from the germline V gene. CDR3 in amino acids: CASSPETRAKNIQYF. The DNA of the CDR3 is TGTGCCAGCAGTCCCGAGACTAGGGCCAAAAACATTCAGTACTTC.

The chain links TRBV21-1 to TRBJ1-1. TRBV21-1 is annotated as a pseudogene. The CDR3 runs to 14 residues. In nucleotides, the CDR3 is TGTGCCAGCAGCCAAGGGGAACAGAACACTGAAGCTTTCTTT. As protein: CASSQGEQNTEAFF.

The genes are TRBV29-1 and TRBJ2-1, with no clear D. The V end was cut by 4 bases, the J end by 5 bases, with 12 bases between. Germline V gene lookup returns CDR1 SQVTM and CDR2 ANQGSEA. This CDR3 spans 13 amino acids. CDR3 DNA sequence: TGCAGCGTTGTCCTGAGTACAGACAATGAGCAGTTCTTC. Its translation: CSVVLSTDNEQFF.

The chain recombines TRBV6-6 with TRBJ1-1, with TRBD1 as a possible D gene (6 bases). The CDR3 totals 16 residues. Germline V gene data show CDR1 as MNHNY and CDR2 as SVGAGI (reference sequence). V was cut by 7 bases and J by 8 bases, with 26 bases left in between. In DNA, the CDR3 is TGTGCCAGCAACCTCGAGGGGGGGGAGGCGCCCCGCGAAGCTTTCTTT. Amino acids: CASNLEGGEAPREAFF.

Here the CDR3 reads CASMEQLQETQYF. CDR3 DNA: TGTGCCAGCATGGAACAGCTACAAGAGACCCAGTACTTC. The gene calls are TRBV11-2 and TRBJ2-5; D ambiguous. V was pared by 7 bases and J by 2 bases, with 11 bases between. CDR1 SGHAT and CDR2 FQNNGV come from the germline V gene. This CDR3 contains 13 residues.

The CDR3 sequence: CASSQMDSLGPYEQYF. For the CDR3, the DNA is TGCGCCAGCAGCCAAATGGACAGTTTGGGGCCATACGAGCAGTACTTC. The rearrangement uses TRBV4-1 and TRBJ2-7; a possible D gene is TRBD1 (6 bases). The germline CDR1 and CDR2 sequences are MGHRA and YSYEKL. The CDR3 contains 16 residues. Trimming shortened V by 2 bases and J by 4 bases, and 18 bases separated the two germline ends.

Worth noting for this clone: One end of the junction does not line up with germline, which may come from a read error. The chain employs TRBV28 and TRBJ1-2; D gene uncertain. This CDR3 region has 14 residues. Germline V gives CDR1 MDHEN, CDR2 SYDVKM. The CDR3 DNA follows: TGTGCCAGCAGAACCCCGAGATTGCCTATGATTACCCGCTTC. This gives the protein CASRTPRLPMITRF.

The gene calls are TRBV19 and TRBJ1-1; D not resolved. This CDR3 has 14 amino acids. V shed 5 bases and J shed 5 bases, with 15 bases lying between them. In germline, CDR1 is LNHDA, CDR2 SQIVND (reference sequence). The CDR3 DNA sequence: TGTGCCAGTAGTCATGGGCCGGAATGGACTGAAGCTTTCTTT. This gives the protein CASSHGPEWTEAFF.

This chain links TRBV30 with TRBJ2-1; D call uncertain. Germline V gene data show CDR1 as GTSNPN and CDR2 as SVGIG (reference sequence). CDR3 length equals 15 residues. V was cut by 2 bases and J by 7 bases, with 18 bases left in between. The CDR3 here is CAWSQGPQSWNEQFF. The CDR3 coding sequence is TGTGCCTGGAGTCAAGGACCCCAATCGTGGAATGAGCAGTTCTTC. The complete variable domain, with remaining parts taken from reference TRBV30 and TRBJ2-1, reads SQTIHQWPATLVQPVGSPLSLECTVEGTSNPNLYWYRQAAGRGLQLLFYSVGIGQISSEVPQNLSASRPQDRQFILSSKKLLLSDSGFYLCAWSQGPQSWNEQFFGPGTRLTVL.

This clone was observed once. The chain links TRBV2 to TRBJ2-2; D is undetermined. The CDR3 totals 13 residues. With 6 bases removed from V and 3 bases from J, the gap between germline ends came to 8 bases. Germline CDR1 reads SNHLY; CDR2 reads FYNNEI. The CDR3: CASSWSHTGELFF. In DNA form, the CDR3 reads TGTGCCAGCAGCTGGTCTCACACCGGGGAGCTGTTTTTT.

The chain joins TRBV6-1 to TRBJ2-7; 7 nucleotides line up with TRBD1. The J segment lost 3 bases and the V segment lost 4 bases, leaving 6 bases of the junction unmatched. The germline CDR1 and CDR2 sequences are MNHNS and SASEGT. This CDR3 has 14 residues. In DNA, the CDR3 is TGTGCCAGCAGTGGACAGGGAGTCAGCTACGAGCAGTACTTC. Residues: CASSGQGVSYEQYF.

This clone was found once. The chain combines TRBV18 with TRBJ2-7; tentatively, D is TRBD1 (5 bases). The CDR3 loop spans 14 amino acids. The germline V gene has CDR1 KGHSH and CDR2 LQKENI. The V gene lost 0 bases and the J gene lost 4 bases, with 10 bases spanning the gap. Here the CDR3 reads CASSPPTASYEQYF. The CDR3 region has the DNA TGTGCCAGCTCACCACCGACAGCAAGTTACGAGCAGTACTTC. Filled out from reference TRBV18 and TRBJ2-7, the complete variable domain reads NAGVMQNPRHLVRRRGQEARLRCSPMKGHSHVYWYRQLPEEGLKFMVYLQKENIIDESGMPKERFSAEFPKEGPSILRIQQVVRGDSAAYFCASSPPTASYEQYFGPGTRLTVT.

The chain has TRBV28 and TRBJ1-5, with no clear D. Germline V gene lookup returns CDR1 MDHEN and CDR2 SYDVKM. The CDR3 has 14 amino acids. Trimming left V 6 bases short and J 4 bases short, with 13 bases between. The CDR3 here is CASSRRTENQPQHF. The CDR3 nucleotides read TGTGCCAGCAGCAGGAGGACGGAAAATCAGCCCCAGCATTTT.

The CDR3 sequence: CASSLAGGGLQETQYF. CDR3 nucleotides: TGCGCCAGCAGCTTGGCCGGCGGGGGGCTCCAAGAGACCCAGTACTTC. The J gene is TRBJ2-5, the V gene TRBV5-1, with 8 bases fitting TRBD2. CDR1 and CDR2 (germline): SGHRS, YFSETQ. The junction had 5 bases not matched to a gene; V was cut back by 0 bases and J by 1 base. This CDR3 contains 16 residues. Full variable domain (missing parts from reference TRBV5-1 and TRBJ2-5): KAGVTQTPRYLIKTRGQQVTLSCSPISGHRSVSWYQQTPGQGLQFLFEYFSETQRNKGNFPGRFSGRQFSNSRSEMNVSTLELGDSALYLCASSLAGGGLQETQYFGPGTRLLVL.

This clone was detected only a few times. CDR3 DNA sequence: TGTGCCAGCAGGGAATACGGGACTAGCGGGGCCATGGCGCAGTATTTT. This gives the protein CASREYGTSGAMAQYF. The rearrangement joins TRBV2 to TRBJ2-3; 13 bases line up with TRBD2. V gave up 6 bases and J gave up 10 bases; unmatched junction bases: 13. Per the germline V gene, CDR1 is SNHLY and CDR2 is FYNNEI. The length of the CDR3 is 16 residues.

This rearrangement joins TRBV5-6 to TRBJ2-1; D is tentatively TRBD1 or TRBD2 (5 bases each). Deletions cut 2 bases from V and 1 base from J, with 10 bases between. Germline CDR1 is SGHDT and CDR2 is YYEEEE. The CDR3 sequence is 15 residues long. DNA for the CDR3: TGTGCCAGCAGCTTTGGGGGTGGATCCTACAATGAGCAGTTCTTC. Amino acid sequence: CASSFGGGSYNEQFF.

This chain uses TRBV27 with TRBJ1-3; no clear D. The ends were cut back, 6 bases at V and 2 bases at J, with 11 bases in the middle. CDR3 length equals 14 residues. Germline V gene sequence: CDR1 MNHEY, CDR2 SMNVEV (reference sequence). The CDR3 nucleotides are TGTGCCAGCAGCCGCTCCCCCCCTGGAAACACCATATATTTT. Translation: CASSRSPPGNTIYF.

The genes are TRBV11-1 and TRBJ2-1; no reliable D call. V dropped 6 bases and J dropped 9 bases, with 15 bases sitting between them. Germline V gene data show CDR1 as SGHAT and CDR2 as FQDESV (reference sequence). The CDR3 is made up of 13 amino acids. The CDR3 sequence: CASSAPPVGEQFF. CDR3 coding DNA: TGTGCCAGCAGTGCCCCCCCGGTGGGTGAGCAGTTCTTC.

CDR3 protein: CASSVEGGNTEAFF. DNA of the CDR3: TGTGCCAGCAGCGTAGAGGGGGGGAACACTGAAGCTTTCTTT. The chain has TRBV9 and TRBJ1-1; a weak D match, TRBD1 (6 bases). Trimming pared 0 bases from V and 1 base from J, leaving 7 bases between. Germline CDR1 SGDLS, CDR2 YYNGEE. The CDR3 spans 14 residues. Full variable domain (outside the CDR3, taken from reference TRBV9 and TRBJ1-1): DSGVTQTPKHLITATGQRVTLRCSPRSGDLSVYWYQQSLDQGLQFLIQYYNGEERAKGNILERFSAQQFPDLHSELNLSSLELGDSALYFCASSVEGGNTEAFFGQGTRLTVV.

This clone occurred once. The CDR3 coding sequence is TGTGCCAGCAGCCAAGGGACTTCCTCAGCTCAGCCCCAGCATTTT. Translation gives CASSQGTSSAQPQHF. The chain combines TRBV7-9 with TRBJ1-5; tentatively, D is TRBD1 (5 bases). The CDR3 runs to 15 residues. CDR1 is SEHNR and CDR2 is FQNEAQ in the germline V gene (reference sequence). The V end was cut by 5 bases, the J end by 6 bases, with 17 bases between.

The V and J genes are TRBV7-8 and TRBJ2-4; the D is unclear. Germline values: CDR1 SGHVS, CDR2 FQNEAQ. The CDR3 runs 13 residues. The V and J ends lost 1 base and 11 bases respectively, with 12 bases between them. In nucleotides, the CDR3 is TGTGCCAGCAGCTTAGACCTGGGGTTGGTTCAGTACTTC. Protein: CASSLDLGLVQYF.

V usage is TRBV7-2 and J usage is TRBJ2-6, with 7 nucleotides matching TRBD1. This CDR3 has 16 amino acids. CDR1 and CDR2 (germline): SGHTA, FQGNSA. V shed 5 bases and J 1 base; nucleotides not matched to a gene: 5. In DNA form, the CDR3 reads TGTGCCAGCAGCATCGAGGGGGCATCTGGGGCCAACGTCCTGACTTTC. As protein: CASSIEGASGANVLTF.

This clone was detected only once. CDR3 nucleotides: TGTGCCAGCAGTTTCCTAGCGGGAGCGAGCAATGAGCAGTTCTTC. Protein: CASSFLAGASNEQFF. This sequence joins TRBV6-5 and TRBJ2-1; 10 bases agree with TRBD2. V was clipped by 4 bases and J by 6 bases; unmatched bases: 6. CDR1 is MNHEY, CDR2 SVGAGI, per germline. This CDR3 is built from 15 residues.

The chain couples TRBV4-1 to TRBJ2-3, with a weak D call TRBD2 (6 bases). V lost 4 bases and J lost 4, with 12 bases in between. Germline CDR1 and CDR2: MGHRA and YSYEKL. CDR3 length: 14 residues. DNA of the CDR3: TGCGCCAGCAGCCGAGAGGAGGGGCCAGATACGCAGTATTTT. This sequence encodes CASSREEGPDTQYF.

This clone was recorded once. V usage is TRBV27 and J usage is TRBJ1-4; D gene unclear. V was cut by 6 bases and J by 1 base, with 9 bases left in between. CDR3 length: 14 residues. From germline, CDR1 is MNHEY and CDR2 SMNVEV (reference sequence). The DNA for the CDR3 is TGTGCCAGCAGGGAATCCAGAACTAATGAAAAACTGTTTTTT. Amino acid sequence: CASRESRTNEKLFF.

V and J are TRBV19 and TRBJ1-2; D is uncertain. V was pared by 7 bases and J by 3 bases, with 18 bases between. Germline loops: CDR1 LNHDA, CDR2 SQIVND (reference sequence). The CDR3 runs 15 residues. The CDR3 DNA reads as TGTGCCAGTACCGAAACGGTACAGACTGACTATGGCTACACCTTC. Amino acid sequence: CASTETVQTDYGYTF.

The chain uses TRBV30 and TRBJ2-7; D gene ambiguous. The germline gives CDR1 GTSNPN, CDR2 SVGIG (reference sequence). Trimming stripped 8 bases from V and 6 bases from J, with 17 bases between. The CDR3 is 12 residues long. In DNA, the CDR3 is TGTGCCAAAGATGGCGGCAGGTCCGAGCAGTACTTC. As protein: CAKDGGRSEQYF.

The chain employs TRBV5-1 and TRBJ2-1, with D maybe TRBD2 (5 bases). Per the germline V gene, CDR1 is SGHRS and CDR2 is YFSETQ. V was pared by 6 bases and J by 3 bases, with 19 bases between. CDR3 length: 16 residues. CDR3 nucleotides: TGCGCCAGCACCACCGACTCCGAGCGGTACTACAATGAGCAGTTCTTC. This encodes CASTTDSERYYNEQFF.